This T cell receptor beta chain appears in the sequencing data of a study of blood T cell repertoires in COVID-19. The germline V gene has CDR1 SGDLS and CDR2 YYNGEE. V lost 4 bases to trimming and J lost 8 bases, with 12 bases between them. The CDR3 consists of 13 residues. TCRdb keeps only in-frame clones here, not all; method: immunoSEQ multiplex PCR. The sample has 200,000 to 250,000 clones; approximately 90% are singletons. This clonotype originated in a young woman who had recovered from COVID-19. V usage is TRBV9 and J usage is TRBJ1-4; a weak D match, TRBD1 (5 bases). Sequencing was performed on peripheral blood. CDR3 nucleotides: TGTGCCAGCAGCACTTCCTCAGGGGAAAAACTGTTTTTT. This gives the protein CASSTSSGEKLFF.